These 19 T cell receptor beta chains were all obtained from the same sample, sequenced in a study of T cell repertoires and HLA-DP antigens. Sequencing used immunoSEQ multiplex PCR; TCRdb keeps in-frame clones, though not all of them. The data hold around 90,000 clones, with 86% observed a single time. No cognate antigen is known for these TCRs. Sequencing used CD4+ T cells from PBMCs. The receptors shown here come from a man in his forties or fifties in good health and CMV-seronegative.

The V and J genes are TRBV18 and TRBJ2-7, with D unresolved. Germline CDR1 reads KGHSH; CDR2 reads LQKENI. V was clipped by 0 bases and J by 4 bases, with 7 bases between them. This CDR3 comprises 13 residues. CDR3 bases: TGTGCCAGCTCACCACCGAGCGTTTACGAGCAGTACTTC. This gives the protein CASSPPSVYEQYF.

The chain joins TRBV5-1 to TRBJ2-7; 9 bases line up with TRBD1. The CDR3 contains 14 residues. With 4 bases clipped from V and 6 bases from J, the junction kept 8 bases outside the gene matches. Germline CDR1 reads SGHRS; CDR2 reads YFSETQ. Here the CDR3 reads CASSPGQGSLEQYF. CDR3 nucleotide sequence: TGCGCCAGCAGCCCTGGACAGGGGTCCCTCGAGCAGTACTTC.

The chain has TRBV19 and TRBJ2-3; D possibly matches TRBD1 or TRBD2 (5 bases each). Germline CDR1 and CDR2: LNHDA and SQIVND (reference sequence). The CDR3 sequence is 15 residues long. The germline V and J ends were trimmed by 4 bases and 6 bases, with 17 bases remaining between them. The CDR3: CASSRGAGTRDTQYF. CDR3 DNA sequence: TGTGCCAGTAGTAGAGGGGCAGGCACTAGGGATACGCAGTATTTT.

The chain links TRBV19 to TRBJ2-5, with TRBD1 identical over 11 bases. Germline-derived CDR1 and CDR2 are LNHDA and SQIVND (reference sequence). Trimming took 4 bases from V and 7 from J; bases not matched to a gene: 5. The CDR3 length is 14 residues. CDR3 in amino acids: CASSTDRGPGTQYF. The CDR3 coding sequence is TGTGCCAGTAGTACGGACAGGGGGCCAGGGACCCAGTACTTC.

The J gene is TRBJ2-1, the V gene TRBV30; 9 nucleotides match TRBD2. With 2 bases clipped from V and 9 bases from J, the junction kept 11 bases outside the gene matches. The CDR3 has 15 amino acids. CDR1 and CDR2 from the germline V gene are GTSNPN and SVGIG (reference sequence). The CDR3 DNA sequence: TGTGCCTGGAGTCCCCTAGCGGGGTACGGTAGTGAGCAGTTCTTC. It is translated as CAWSPLAGYGSEQFF.

The CDR3 is CASSPTRGTTEAFF. DNA for the CDR3: TGTGCCAGCTCACCGACAAGGGGAACCACTGAAGCTTTCTTT. The chain is built from TRBV18 and TRBJ1-1; weak D call: TRBD1 (5 bases). This CDR3 region has 14 residues. Trimming stripped 3 bases from V and 4 bases from J, with 12 bases between. Looked up from germline, CDR1 is KGHSH and CDR2 is LQKENI.

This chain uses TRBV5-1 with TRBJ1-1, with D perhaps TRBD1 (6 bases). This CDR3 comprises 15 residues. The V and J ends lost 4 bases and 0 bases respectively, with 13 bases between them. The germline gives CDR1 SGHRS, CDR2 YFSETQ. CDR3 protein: CASSPRDTMNTEAFF. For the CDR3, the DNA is TGCGCCAGCAGCCCCCGGGACACCATGAACACTGAAGCTTTCTTT.

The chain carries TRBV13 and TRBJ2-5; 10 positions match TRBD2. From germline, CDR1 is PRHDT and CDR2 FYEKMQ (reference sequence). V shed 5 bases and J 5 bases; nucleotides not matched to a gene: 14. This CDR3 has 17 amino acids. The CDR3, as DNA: TGTGCCAGCAGCCGTTGGGTAGCGGGAGGCCCGGGGGAGACCCAGTACTTC. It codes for CASSRWVAGGPGETQYF.

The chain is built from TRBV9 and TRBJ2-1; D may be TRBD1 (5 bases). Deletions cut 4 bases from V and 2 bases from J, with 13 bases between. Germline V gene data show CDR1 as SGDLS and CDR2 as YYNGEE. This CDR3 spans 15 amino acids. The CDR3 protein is CASSIQGGAYNEQFF. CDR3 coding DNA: TGTGCCAGCAGCATTCAGGGTGGGGCCTACAATGAGCAGTTCTTC.

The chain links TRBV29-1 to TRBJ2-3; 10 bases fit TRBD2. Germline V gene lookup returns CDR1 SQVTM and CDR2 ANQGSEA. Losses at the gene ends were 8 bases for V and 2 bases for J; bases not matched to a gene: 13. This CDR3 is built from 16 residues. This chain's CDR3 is CSLRTIAGGLTDTQYF. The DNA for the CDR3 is TGCAGCCTTCGAACCATAGCGGGAGGTCTCACAGATACGCAGTATTTT.

DNA of the CDR3: TGTGCCAGCAGCCAAGAGAAGTTAAGCGACGGACCTGCCTATGGCTACACCTTC. Its translation is CASSQEKLSDGPAYGYTF. The V call is TRBV4-2, the J call TRBJ1-2; D gene ambiguous. There are 18 residues in the CDR3. V was clipped by 0 bases and J by 4 bases, with 21 bases between them. Germline values: CDR1 LGHNA, CDR2 YNFKEQ.

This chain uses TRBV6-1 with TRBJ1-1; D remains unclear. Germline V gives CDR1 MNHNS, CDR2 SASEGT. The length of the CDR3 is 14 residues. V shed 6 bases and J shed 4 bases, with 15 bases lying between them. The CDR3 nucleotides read TGTGCCAGCAGCCAGAAAGTGGGTACCACTGAAGCTTTCTTT. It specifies CASSQKVGTTEAFF.

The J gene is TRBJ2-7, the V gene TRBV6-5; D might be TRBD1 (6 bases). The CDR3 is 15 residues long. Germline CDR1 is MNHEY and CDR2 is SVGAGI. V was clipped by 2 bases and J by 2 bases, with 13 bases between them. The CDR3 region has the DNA TGTGCCAGCAGTTACGGCAGGGGCGAAGCCTACGAGCAGTACTTC. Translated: CASSYGRGEAYEQYF.

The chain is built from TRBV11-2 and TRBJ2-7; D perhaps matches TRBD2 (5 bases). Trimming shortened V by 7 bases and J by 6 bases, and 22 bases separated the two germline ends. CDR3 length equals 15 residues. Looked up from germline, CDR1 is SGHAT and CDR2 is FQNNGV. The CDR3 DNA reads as TGTGCCAGCAAAAGACACGGGGTAAAATCGGGCGAGCAGTACTTC. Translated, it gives CASKRHGVKSGEQYF. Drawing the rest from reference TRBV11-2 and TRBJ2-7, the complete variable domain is EAGVAQSPRYKIIEKRQSVAFWCNPISGHATLYWYQQILGQGPKLLIQFQNNGVVDDSQLPKDRFSAERLKGVDSTLKIQPAKLEDSAVYLCASKRHGVKSGEQYFGPGTRLTVT.

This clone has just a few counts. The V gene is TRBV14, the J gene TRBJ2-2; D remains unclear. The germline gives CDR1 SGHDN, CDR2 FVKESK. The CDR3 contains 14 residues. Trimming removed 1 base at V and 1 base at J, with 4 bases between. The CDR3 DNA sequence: TGTGCCAGCAGCCAAGCCCAGAACACCGGGGAGCTGTTTTTT. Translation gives CASSQAQNTGELFF. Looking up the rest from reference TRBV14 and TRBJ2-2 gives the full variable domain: EAGVTQFPSHSVIEKGQTVTLRCDPISGHDNLYWYRRVMGKEIKFLLHFVKESKQDESGMPNNRFLAERTGGTYSTLKVQPAELEDSGVYFCASSQAQNTGELFFGEGSRLTVL.

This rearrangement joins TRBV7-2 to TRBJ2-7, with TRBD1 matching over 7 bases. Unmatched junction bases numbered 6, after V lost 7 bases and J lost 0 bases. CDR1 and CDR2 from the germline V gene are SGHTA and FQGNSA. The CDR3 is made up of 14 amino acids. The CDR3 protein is CASKGQRNSYEQYF. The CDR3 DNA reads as TGTGCCAGCAAGGGACAGAGAAACTCCTACGAGCAGTACTTC. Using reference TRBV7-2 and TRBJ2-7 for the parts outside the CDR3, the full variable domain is GAGVSQSPSNKVTEKGKDVELRCDPISGHTALYWYRQSLGQGLEFLIYFQGNSAPDKSGLPSDRFSAERTGGSVSTLTIQRTQQEDSAVYLCASKGQRNSYEQYFGPGTRLTVT.

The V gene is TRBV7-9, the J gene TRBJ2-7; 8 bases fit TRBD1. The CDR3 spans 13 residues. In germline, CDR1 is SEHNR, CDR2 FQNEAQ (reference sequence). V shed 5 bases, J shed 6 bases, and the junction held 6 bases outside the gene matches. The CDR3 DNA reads TGTGCCAGCAGCCGAGACAGGGGTGGCGAGCAGTACTTC. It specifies CASSRDRGGEQYF.

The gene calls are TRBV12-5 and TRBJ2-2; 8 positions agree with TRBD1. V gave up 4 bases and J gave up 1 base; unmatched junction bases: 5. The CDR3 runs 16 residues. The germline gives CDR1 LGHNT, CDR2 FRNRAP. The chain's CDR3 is CASGYRQGQNTGELFF. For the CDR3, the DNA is TGTGCTAGTGGTTATCGACAGGGGCAGAACACCGGGGAGCTGTTTTTT. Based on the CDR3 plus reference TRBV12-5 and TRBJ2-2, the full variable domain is DARVTQTPRHKVTEMGQEVTMRCQPILGHNTVFWYRQTMMQGLELLAYFRNRAPLDDSGMPKDRFSAEMPDATLATLKIQPSEPRDSAVYFCASGYRQGQNTGELFFGEGSRLTVL.

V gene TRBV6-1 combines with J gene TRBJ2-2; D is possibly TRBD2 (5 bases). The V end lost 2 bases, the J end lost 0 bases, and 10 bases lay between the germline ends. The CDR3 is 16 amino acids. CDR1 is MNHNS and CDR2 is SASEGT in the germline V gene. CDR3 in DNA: TGTGCCAGCAGTGAATCTACGGGGACGAACACCGGGGAGCTGTTTTTT. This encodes CASSESTGTNTGELFF.